These T cell receptor beta chains were read from a single sample in a study of T-cell reconstitution after alpha-beta-depleted transplantation in children. TCRdb called the PCR reads again in MiXCR, with one record for every CDR3 protein. The table lists about 200,000 distinct CDR3 sequences, about 15% of them singletons. Sequencing was performed on PBMCs from the stem cell graft donor, taken from the stem cell graft. These receptors were obtained from a human donor who donated a stem cell graft to a child with acute lymphoblastic leukemia. Both conserved end residues are part of each CDR3. D genes are given only for firm matches. The size field is filled for only some rows; it gives once, few, many or a size class.

>TRBJ1-2|TRBV18|few|-
CASSQPGRQDYGYTF
TGTGCCAGCTCACAACCGGGGAGGCAGGACTATGGCTACACCTTC
>TRBJ2-1|TRBV29-1|medium-sized|-
CSVDRQGGYEQFF
TGCAGCGTGGACCGACAGGGAGGGTATGAGCAGTTCTTC
>TRBJ1-3|TRBV5-1|-|-
CASSLDNGAGGNTIYF
TGCGCCAGCAGCTTGGATAACGGAGCGGGCGGAAACACCATATATTTT
>TRBJ1-1|TRBV12-3/TRBV12-4|many|-
CASSFNSVNTEAFF
TGTGCCAGCAGTTTCAACAGCGTGAACACTGAAGCTTTCTTT
>TRBJ2-6|TRBV29-1|many|TRBD1
CSVATGKSSGANVLTF
TGCAGCGTCGCGACAGGGAAGAGCTCTGGGGCCAACGTCCTGACTTTC
>TRBJ2-3|TRBV13|many|-
CASSMTGTRDTQYF
TGTGCCAGCAGCATGACCGGGACTCGGGATACGCAGTATTTT
>TRBJ1-2|TRBV20-1|many|TRBD1
CSAPPRDVGGVGGYTF
TGCAGTGCTCCTCCACGGGACGTAGGGGGCGTGGGTGGCTACACCTTC
>TRBJ2-7|TRBV12-3/TRBV12-4|many|-
CASSLGRGLNF
TGTGCCAGCAGTTTAGGGCGTGGATTGAACTTC
>TRBJ2-3|TRBV7-2|-|-
CASSFGGFADTQYF
TGTGCCAGCAGCTTCGGAGGGTTCGCAGATACGCAGTATTTT
>TRBJ1-1|TRBV11-2|many|-
CASSITPRREKAFF
TGTGCCAGCAGCATCACACCGCGCAGGGAGAAAGCTTTCTTT
>TRBJ2-7|TRBV2|many|-
CASSGGGASSYEQYF
TGTGCCAGCAGTGGAGGCGGGGCCAGCTCCTACGAGCAGTACTTC
>TRBJ2-1|TRBV7-6|few|TRBD1
CASSLVSDRGVFF
TGTGCCAGCAGCTTAGTTTCGGACAGGGGTGTTTTCTTC
>TRBJ2-5|TRBV13|many|-
CASSATGIETQYF
TGTGCCAGCAGCGCCACAGGAATAGAGACCCAGTACTTC
>TRBJ2-3|TRBV5-1|many|TRBD1
CASSFTGQGATDTQYF
TGCGCCAGCAGCTTTACCGGACAGGGGGCAACAGATACGCAGTATTTT
>TRBJ2-7|TRBV20-1|-|-
CSAVSRRSDEQYF
TGCAGTGCAGTCAGTCGGAGGAGCGACGAGCAGTACTTC
>TRBJ1-3|TRBV19|many|-
CANHPAPSSGNTIYF
TGTGCCAACCACCCAGCTCCAAGCTCTGGAAACACCATATATTTT
>TRBJ2-2|TRBV28|many|TRBD1
CASSTPGTGITGELFF
TGTGCCAGCAGTACACCGGGGACAGGGATAACCGGGGAGCTGTTTTTT
>TRBJ2-7|TRBV2|-|-
CASSVTNEQYF
TGTGCCAGCAGTGTAACGAACGAGCAGTACTTC
>TRBJ2-2|TRBV9|many|TRBD2
CASSVPSGKANTGELFF
TGTGCCAGCAGCGTGCCTAGCGGTAAGGCGAACACCGGGGAGCTGTTTTTT
>TRBJ1-5|TRBV5-1|many|-
CASRLGPFSQPQHF
TGCGCCAGCCGATTGGGGCCTTTTTCTCAGCCCCAGCATTTT
>TRBJ2-7|TRBV10-2|many|TRBD1
CASSERDRRYEQYF
TGCGCCAGCAGTGAGAGGGACAGACGCTACGAGCAGTACTTC
>TRBJ1-5|TRBV6-1|many|-
CASSLRLVLGNQPQHF
TGTGCCAGCAGTCTCCGCTTGGTCCTCGGCAATCAGCCCCAGCATTTT
>TRBJ1-2|TRBV18|many|-
CASSPSGTSDGYTF
TGTGCCAGCTCACCCTCCGGGACATCTGACGGCTACACCTTC
>TRBJ1-2|TRBV28|many|-
CASSSWGQGYGYTF
TGTGCCAGCAGTTCCTGGGGGCAAGGCTATGGCTACACCTTC
>TRBJ2-3|TRBV5-4|-|TRBD2
CASSIPGTSGQTQYF
TGTGCCAGCAGCATACCCGGGACTAGCGGCCAAACGCAGTATTTT
>TRBJ1-1|TRBV5-5|many|-
CASSLTTRDTEAFF
TGTGCCAGCAGCTTAACGACCAGAGACACTGAAGCTTTCTTT
>TRBJ2-7|TRBV27|many|TRBD2
CASSSLAATYEQYF
TGTGCCAGCAGCTCGCTAGCGGCTACCTACGAGCAGTACTTC
>TRBJ2-1|TRBV4-2|-|TRBD2
CASSQGRTSGSAPYNEQFF
TGTGCCAGCAGCCAAGGAAGGACTAGCGGGAGCGCCCCCTACAATGAGCAGTTCTTC
>TRBJ1-3|TRBV5-1|many|TRBD1
CASSPTGDSGNTIYF
TGCGCCAGCAGCCCTACAGGGGACTCTGGAAACACCATATATTTT
>TRBJ1-1|TRBV12-3/TRBV12-4|many|-
CASSLSKTQAFF
TGTGCCAGCAGTTTATCCAAGACTCAAGCTTTCTTT
>TRBJ2-3|TRBV5-6|many|-
CASSLKEQGGTDTQYF
TGTGCCAGCAGCTTGAAAGAGCAGGGGGGAACAGATACGCAGTATTTT
>TRBJ1-1|TRBV29-1|many|TRBD1
CSVDNRGRETEAFF
TGCAGCGTTGACAACAGGGGGCGAGAGACTGAAGCTTTCTTT
>TRBJ2-6|TRBV5-1|-|-
CASSFQSGANVLTF
TGCGCCAGCAGCTTCCAGTCTGGGGCCAACGTCCTGACTTTC